What follows are 9 T cell receptor beta chains derived from one specimen sequenced in a study of CD8 T cells in ankylosing spondylitis. Study-level findings and limits: For ankylosing spondylitis blood, a TCR beta motif of 7 or 8 highly homologous variants appeared characteristic.

These TCRs' antigens remain unknown. TCRdb re-derived calls from the 5' RACE reads in MiXCR, one entry per CDR3 protein. The table includes about 500,000 distinct CDR3 sequences, about 5.2% detected once. What was sequenced was blood, either unsorted or a sorted T cell fraction (not recorded which). These receptors all stem from a male donor with ankylosing spondylitis.

This clonotype has just a few counts. This chain connects TRBV7-9 to TRBJ2-7; TRBD1 aligns across 8 bases. Germline V gene sequence: CDR1 SEHNR, CDR2 FQNEAQ (reference sequence). This CDR3 is 16 amino acids long. The J segment lost 4 bases and the V segment lost 1 base, leaving 9 bases of the junction unmatched. The CDR3 bases are TGTGCCAGCAGCTTAGTCTGGACAGGGCGTCAGTACGAGCAGTACTTC. This codes for CASSLVWTGRQYEQYF.

The J gene is TRBJ2-1, the V gene TRBV6-1, with D possibly TRBD2 on 5 matching bases. The CDR3 contains 15 residues. Germline V gene lookup returns CDR1 MNHNS and CDR2 SASEGT. Trimming removed 8 bases from V and 3 bases from J, with 17 bases in between. CDR3 sequence reads: CASGVRDYSYNEQFF. CDR3 nucleotides: TGTGCCAGCGGTGTTCGAGACTATAGCTACAATGAGCAGTTCTTC.

This clonotype was seen just once. V usage is TRBV7-6 and J usage is TRBJ2-1; D possibly corresponds to TRBD1 (6 bases). Germline loops: CDR1 SGHVS, CDR2 FNYEAQ. Trimming took off 1 base at V and 6 bases at J, with 13 bases between the two ends. This CDR3 has 15 amino acids. CDR3 in amino acids: CASSLVWGPGNEQFF. The CDR3 nucleotides read TGTGCCAGCAGCTTAGTGTGGGGGCCGGGCAATGAGCAGTTCTTC.

In its sample, this clonotype was seen many times. This sequence joins TRBV5-1 and TRBJ1-2; 8 bases match TRBD1. Germline assignment: CDR1 SGHRS and CDR2 YFSETQ. Trimming at V came to 0 bases and at J to 6 bases, leaving 7 bases not matched to a gene. The CDR3 runs to 15 residues. The CDR3 reads CASSLGTGRRHGYTF. The CDR3 nucleotides are TGCGCCAGCAGCTTGGGGACAGGGCGACGGCATGGCTACACCTTC. Complete variable domain (other parts from reference TRBV5-1 and TRBJ1-2): KAGVTQTPRYLIKTRGQQVTLSCSPISGHRSVSWYQQTPGQGLQFLFEYFSETQRNKGNFPGRFSGRQFSNSRSEMNVSTLELGDSALYLCASSLGTGRRHGYTFGSGTRLTVV.

With respect to this clonotype: The junction does not match germline at one end; this may be a read error. This chain links TRBV5-1 with TRBJ2-5; no clear D gene. Germline CDR1 SGHRS, CDR2 YFSETQ. The CDR3 totals 14 residues. CDR3: CASSLGQNQEIQYF. The CDR3 DNA follows: TGCGCCAGCAGCTTGGGGCAAAACCAAGAGATCCAGTACTTC.

This sequence joins TRBV2 and TRBJ2-1; D remains ambiguous. The germline gives CDR1 SNHLY, CDR2 FYNNEI. The CDR3 spans 15 residues. Trimming took 2 bases from V and 3 from J, leaving 11 bases between them. The DNA of the CDR3 is TGTGCCAGCAGTGAATTTGGACGGAACTACAATGAGCAGTTCTTC. Amino acid sequence: CASSEFGRNYNEQFF.

There are many counts of this clonotype. V is TRBV20-1 and J is TRBJ2-1; 10 positions match TRBD2. CDR3 length: 22 residues. With V trimmed by 0 bases and J by 4 bases, 24 bases remained unmatched. Germline values: CDR1 DFQATT, CDR2 SNEGSKA (reference sequence). The CDR3 DNA reads TGCAGTGCTAGAGATTTCTCGGCGGTTCCTAGACCCATAGCGGGGGGATACAATGAGCAGTTCTTC. Residues: CSARDFSAVPRPIAGGYNEQFF.

This clonotype was seen at least ten times. CDR3 sequence: CASSTTQNTIYF. The CDR3 DNA sequence: TGTGCCAGCTCAACCACCCAGAACACCATATATTTT. The V and J genes are TRBV12-3 or TRBV12-4 and TRBJ1-3; D unclear. Between the trimmed V and J ends, which lost 8 bases and 7 bases, there was a span of 12 bases. The CDR3 length is 12 residues.

This clonotype has ten or more counts. V and J are TRBV4-2 and TRBJ2-3; TRBD1 is a possible D gene (5 bases). The germline V and J ends were trimmed by 4 bases and 0 bases, with 14 bases remaining between them. This CDR3 spans 16 amino acids. Germline CDR1 LGHNA, CDR2 YNFKEQ. CDR3 sequence: CASSLRNRPSTDTQYF. For the CDR3, the DNA is TGTGCCAGCAGCCTCCGGAACAGGCCTAGCACAGATACGCAGTATTTT.